This T cell receptor (beta chain) appears in the sequencing data of a study of blood T cell repertoires in COVID-19. Study-wide background: Collection of acute and convalescent COVID-19 samples took place in the United States, Italy and Spain. In each case, the material was cDNA or gDNA derived from T cells, B-cell-depleted T cells, or PBMCs.

This CDR3 has 15 residues. Per the germline V gene, CDR1 is LNHDA and CDR2 is SQIVND (reference sequence). Trimming took 3 bases from V and 2 from J, leaving 13 bases between them. In the study's own analysis: From reference gene primer amplification, estimates of nucleated cell counts were derived. The data were produced by immunoSEQ multiplex PCR, yet TCRdb's version contains in-frame clones alone and is incomplete. V, J and clone size are taken as reported in that table, and D and trimming were inferred from the DNA itself. Seen here are 150,000 to 200,000 clones, 75% to 85% observed once, and the top ten hold less than 20%.

The receptor was derived from a woman between 50 and 59 years old with acute COVID-19. The chain uses TRBV19 and TRBJ2-5; D is undetermined. The specimen was PBMCs or T cells enriched from blood (not recorded which). For the CDR3, the DNA is TGTGCCAGTAGTATTTGGCCCCCCGGGCAAGAGACCCAGTACTTC. This gives the protein CASSIWPPGQETQYF.